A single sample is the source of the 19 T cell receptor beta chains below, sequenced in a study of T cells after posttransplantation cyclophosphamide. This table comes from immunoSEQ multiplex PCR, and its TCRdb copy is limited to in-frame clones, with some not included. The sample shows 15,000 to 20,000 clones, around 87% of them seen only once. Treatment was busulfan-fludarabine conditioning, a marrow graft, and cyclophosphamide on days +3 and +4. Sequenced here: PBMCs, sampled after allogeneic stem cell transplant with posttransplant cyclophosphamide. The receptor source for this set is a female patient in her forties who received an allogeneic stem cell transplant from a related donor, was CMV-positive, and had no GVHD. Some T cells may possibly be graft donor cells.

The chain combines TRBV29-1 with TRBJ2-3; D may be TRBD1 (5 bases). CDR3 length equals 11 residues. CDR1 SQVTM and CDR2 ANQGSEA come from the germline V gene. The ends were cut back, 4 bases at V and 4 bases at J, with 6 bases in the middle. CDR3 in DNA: TGCAGCGTTGGGGGCGCAGATACGCAGTATTTT. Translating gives CSVGGADTQYF.

This CDR3 reads CASSQGLVAGGYEQYF. The CDR3 coding sequence is TGCGCCAGCAGCCAAGGTTTAGTAGCGGGGGGCTACGAGCAGTACTTC. The V gene is TRBV4-3, the J gene TRBJ2-7, with 10 positions matching TRBD2. V was clipped by 1 base and J by 3 bases; unmatched bases: 6. Germline loops: CDR1 LGHNA, CDR2 YSLEER. The CDR3 spans 16 residues.

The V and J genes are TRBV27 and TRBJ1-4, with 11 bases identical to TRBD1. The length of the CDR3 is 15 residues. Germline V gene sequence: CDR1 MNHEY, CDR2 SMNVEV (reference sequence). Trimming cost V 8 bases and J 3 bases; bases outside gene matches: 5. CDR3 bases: TGTGCCAGCGGGACAGGGGGTATAGCTAATGAAAAACTGTTTTTT. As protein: CASGTGGIANEKLFF.

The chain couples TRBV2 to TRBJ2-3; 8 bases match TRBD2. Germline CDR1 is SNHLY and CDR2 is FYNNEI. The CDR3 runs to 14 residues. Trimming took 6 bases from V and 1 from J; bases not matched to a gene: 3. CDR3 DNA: TGTGCCAGCAGCCGACTAGCGCGCACAGATACGCAGTATTTT. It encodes CASSRLARTDTQYF. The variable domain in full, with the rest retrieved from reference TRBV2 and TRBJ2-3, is EPEVTQTPSHQVTQMGQEVILRCVPISNHLYFYWYRQILGQKVEFLVSFYNNEISEKSEIFDDQFSVERPDGSNFTLKIRSTKLEDSAMYFCASSRLARTDTQYFGPGTRLTVL.

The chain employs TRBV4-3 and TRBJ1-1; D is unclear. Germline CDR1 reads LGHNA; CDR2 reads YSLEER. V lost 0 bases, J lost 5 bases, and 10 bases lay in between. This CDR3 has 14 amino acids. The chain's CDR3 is CASSQDVGRTEAFF. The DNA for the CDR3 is TGCGCCAGCAGCCAAGATGTGGGGAGGACTGAAGCTTTCTTT.

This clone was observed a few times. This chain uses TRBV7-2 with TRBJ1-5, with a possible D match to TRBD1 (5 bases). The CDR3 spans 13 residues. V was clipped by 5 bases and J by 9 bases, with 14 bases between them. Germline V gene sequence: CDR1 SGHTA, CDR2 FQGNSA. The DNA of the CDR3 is TGTGCCAGCAGCCCCCACAGCCAGGGGCCCCAGCATTTT. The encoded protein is CASSPHSQGPQHF.

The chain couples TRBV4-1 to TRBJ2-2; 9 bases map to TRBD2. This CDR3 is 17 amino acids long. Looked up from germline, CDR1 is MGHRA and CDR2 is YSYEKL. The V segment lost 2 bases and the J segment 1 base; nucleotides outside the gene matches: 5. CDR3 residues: CASSQSWTSVNTGELFF. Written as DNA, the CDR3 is TGCGCCAGCAGCCAATCCTGGACTAGCGTGAACACCGGGGAGCTGTTTTTT.

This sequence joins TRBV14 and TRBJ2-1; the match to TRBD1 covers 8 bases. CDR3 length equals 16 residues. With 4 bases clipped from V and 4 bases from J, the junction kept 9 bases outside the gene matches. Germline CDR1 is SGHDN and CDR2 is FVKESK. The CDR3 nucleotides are TGTGCCAGCAGCCGAATAACGGGACAGGATTACAATGAGCAGTTCTTC. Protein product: CASSRITGQDYNEQFF.

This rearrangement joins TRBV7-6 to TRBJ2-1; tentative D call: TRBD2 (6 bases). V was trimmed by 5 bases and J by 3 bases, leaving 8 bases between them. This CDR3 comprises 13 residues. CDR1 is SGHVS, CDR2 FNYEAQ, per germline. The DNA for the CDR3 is TGTGCCAGCAGCCCCGGGGGCTACAATGAGCAGTTCTTC. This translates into CASSPGGYNEQFF.

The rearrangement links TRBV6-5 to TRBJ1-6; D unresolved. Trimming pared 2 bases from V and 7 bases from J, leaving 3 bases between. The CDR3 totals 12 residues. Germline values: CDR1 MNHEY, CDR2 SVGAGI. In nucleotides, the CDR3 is TGTGCCAGCAGTTACCTGAATTCACCCCTCCACTTT. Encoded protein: CASSYLNSPLHF.

In nucleotides, the CDR3 is TGTGCCAGCAGTTTCCCCGGGACTAGCGAGAACAATGAGCAGTTCTTC. Its translation is CASSFPGTSENNEQFF. The rearrangement links TRBV28 to TRBJ2-1; TRBD2 matches at 10 bases. The germline gives CDR1 MDHEN, CDR2 SYDVKM. V lost 3 bases and J lost 5; bases outside the gene matches: 7. This CDR3 comprises 16 residues.

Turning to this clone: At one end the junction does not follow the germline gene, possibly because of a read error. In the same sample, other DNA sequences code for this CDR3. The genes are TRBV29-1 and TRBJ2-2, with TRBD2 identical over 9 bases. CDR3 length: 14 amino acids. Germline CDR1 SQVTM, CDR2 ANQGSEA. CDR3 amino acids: CSVEDLAGPGELFF. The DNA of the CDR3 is TGCAGCGTCGAAGATCTAGCGGGGCCCGGGGAGCTGTTTTTT.

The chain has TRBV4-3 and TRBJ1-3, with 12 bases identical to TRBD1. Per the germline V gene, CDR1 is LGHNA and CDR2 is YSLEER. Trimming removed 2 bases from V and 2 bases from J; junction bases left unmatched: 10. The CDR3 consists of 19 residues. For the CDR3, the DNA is TGCGCCAGCAGCCAACAAGAATTGGGACAGGGGGCGGCTGGAAACACCATATATTTT. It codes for CASSQQELGQGAAGNTIYF.

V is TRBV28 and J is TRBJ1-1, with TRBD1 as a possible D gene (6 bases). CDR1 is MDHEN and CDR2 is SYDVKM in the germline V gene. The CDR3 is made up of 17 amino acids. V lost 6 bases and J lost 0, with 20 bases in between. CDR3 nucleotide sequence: TGTGCCAGCAGCCCCTCGCCTTATGGGGGCTTGAACACTGAAGCTTTCTTT. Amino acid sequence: CASSPSPYGGLNTEAFF. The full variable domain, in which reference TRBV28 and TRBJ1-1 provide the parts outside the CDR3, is DVKVTQSSRYLVKRTGEKVFLECVQDMDHENMFWYRQDPGLGLRLIYFSYDVKMKEKGDIPEGYSVSREKKERFSLILESASTNQTSMYLCASSPSPYGGLNTEAFFGQGTRLTVV.

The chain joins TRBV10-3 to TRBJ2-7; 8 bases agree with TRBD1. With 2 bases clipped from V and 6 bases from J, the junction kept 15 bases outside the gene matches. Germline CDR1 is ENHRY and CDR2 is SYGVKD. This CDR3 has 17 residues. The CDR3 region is CAISEGTGLTIKAEQYF. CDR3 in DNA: TGTGCCATCAGTGAGGGGACAGGACTCACCATAAAGGCCGAGCAGTACTTC.

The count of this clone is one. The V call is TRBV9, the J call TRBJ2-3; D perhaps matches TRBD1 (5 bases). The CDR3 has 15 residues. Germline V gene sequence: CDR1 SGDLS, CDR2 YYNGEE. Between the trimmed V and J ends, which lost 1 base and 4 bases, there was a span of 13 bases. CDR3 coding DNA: TGTGCCAGCAGCGTATTCCCCAGGGCCCCAGATACGCAGTATTTT. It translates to CASSVFPRAPDTQYF.

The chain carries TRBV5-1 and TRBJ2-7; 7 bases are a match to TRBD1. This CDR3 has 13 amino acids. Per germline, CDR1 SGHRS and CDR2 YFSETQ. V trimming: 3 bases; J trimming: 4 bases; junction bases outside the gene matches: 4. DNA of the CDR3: TGCGCCAGCAGCTACGGACAGGAATACGAGCAGTACTTC. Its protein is CASSYGQEYEQYF.

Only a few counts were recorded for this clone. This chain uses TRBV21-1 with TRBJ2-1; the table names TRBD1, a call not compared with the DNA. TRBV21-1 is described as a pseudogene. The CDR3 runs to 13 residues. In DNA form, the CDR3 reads TGTGCCAGCGGTTGCAGGGGATACAATGAGCAGTTCTTC. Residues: CASGCRGYNEQFF.

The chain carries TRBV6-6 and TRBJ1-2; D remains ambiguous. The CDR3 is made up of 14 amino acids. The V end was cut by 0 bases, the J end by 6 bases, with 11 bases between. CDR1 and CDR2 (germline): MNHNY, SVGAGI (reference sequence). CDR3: CASSYSNRAHGYTF. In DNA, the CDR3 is TGTGCCAGCAGTTACTCGAACCGCGCTCATGGCTACACCTTC.